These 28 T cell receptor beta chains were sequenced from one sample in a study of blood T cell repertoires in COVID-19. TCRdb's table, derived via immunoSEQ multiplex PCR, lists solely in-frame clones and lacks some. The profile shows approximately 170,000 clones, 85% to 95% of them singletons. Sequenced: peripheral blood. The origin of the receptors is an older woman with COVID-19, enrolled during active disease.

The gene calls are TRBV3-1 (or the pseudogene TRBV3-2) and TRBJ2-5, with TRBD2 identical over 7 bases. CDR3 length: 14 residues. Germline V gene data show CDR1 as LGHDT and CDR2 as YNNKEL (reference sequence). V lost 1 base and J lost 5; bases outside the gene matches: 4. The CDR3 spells CASSQGGGLETQYF. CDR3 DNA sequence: TGTGCCAGCAGCCAAGGGGGGGGTTTGGAGACCCAGTACTTC.

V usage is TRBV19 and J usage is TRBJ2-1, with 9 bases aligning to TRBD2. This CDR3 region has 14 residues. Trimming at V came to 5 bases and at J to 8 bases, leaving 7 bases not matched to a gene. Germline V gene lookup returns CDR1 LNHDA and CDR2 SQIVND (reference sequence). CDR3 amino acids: CASSLLAGYHEQFF. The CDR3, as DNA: TGTGCCAGTAGTCTGCTAGCGGGGTACCATGAGCAGTTCTTC.

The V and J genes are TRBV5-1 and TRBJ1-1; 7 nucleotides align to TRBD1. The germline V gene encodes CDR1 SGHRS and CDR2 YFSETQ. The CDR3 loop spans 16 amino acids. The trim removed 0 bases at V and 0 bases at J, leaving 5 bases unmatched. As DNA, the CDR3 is TGCGCCAGCAGCTTGGTCACAGGGGTCATGAACACTGAAGCTTTCTTT. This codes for CASSLVTGVMNTEAFF.

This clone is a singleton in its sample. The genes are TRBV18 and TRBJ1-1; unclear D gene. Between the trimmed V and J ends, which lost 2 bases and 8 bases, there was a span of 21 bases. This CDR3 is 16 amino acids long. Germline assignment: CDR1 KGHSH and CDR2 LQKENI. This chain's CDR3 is CASSPEKLTAGDEAFF. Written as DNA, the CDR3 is TGTGCCAGCTCACCAGAAAAGCTAACCGCGGGAGACGAAGCTTTCTTT. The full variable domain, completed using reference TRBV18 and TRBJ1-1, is NAGVMQNPRHLVRRRGQEARLRCSPMKGHSHVYWYRQLPEEGLKFMVYLQKENIIDESGMPKERFSAEFPKEGPSILRIQQVVRGDSAAYFCASSPEKLTAGDEAFFGQGTRLTVV.

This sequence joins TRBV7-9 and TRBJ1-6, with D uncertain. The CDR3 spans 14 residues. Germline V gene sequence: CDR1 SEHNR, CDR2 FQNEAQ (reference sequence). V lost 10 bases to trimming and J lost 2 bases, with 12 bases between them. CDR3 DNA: TGTGCCACCACCCCTGGCCCCTATAATTCACCCCTCCACTTT. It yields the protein CATTPGPYNSPLHF.

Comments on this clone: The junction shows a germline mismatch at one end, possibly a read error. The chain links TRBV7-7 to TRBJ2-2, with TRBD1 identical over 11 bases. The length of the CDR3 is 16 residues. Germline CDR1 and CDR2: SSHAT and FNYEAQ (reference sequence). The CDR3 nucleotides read TGTGCTAGCAGCCAGCGAGGGACAGGGGGTACCGGGGAGCTGTTTTTT. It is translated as CASSQRGTGGTGELFF.

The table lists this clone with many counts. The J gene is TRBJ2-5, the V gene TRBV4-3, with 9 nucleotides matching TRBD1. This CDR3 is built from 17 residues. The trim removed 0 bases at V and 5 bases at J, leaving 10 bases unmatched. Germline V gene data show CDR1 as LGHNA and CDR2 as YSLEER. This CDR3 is CASSQDRPGQGGETQYF. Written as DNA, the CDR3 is TGCGCCAGCAGCCAAGATCGCCCGGGACAGGGCGGGGAGACCCAGTACTTC.

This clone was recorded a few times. CDR3 bases: TGTGCCAGCAGCGCCCAACCGGGGGGAGCGGATACGCAGTATTTT. Its protein product is CASSAQPGGADTQYF. The genes are TRBV9 and TRBJ2-3, with 7 bases lining up with TRBD2. The CDR3 is 15 residues long. With V trimmed by 3 bases and J by 6 bases, 10 bases remained unmatched. Germline V gene lookup returns CDR1 SGDLS and CDR2 YYNGEE. The whole variable domain, filled in from reference TRBV9 and TRBJ2-3, reads DSGVTQTPKHLITATGQRVTLRCSPRSGDLSVYWYQQSLDQGLQFLIQYYNGEERAKGNILERFSAQQFPDLHSELNLSSLELGDSALYFCASSAQPGGADTQYFGPGTRLTVL.

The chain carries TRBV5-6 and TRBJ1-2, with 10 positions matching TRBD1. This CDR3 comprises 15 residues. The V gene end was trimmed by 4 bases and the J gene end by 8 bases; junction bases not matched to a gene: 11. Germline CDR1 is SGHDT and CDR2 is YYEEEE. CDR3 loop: CASSPPGTGVRGYTF. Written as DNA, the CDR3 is TGTGCCAGCAGCCCGCCCGGGACAGGGGTGAGGGGCTACACCTTC.

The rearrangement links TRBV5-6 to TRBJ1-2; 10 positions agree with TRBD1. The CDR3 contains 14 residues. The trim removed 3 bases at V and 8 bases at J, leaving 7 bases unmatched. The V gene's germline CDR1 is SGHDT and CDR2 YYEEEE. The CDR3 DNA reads TGTGCCAGCAGCTCACGACAGGGGGCTAAGGGCTACACCTTC. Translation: CASSSRQGAKGYTF.

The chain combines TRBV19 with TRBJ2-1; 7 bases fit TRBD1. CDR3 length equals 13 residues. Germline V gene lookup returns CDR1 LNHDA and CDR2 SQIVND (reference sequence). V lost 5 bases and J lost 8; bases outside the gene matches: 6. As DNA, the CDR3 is TGTGCCAGTAGTCCCAGGGGGTCGGATGAGCAGTTCTTC. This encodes CASSPRGSDEQFF.

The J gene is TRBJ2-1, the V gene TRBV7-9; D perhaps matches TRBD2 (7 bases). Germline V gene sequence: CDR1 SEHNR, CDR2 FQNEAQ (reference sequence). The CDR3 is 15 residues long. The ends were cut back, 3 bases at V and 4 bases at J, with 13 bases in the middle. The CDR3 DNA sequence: TGTGCCAGCAGCTTGGGGGGGCAGAGGTACAATGAGCAGTTCTTC. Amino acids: CASSLGGQRYNEQFF.

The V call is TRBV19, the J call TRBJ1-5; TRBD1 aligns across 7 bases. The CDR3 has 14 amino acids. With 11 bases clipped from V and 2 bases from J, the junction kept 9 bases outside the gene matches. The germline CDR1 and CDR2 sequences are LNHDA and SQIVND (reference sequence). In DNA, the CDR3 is TGTGCCGGAGGGGGCATTGGGGGCAATCAGCCCCAGCATTTT. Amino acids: CAGGGIGGNQPQHF.

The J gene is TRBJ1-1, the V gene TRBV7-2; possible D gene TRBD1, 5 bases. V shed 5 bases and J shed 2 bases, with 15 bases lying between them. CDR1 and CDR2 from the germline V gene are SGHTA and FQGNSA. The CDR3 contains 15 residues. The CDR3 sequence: CASSLRQNLNTEAFF. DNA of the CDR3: TGTGCCAGCAGCCTACGACAGAATTTAAACACTGAAGCTTTCTTT. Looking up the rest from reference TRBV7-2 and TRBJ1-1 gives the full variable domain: GAGVSQSPSNKVTEKGKDVELRCDPISGHTALYWYRQSLGQGLEFLIYFQGNSAPDKSGLPSDRFSAERTGGSVSTLTIQRTQQEDSAVYLCASSLRQNLNTEAFFGQGTRLTVV.

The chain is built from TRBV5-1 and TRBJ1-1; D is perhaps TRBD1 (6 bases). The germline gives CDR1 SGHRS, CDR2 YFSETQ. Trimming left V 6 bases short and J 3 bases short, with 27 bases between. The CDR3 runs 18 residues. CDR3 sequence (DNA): TGCGCCAGCAAGGGGGGGTGGATGAAGGGATCGACGGACACTGAAGCTTTCTTT. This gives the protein CASKGGWMKGSTDTEAFF.

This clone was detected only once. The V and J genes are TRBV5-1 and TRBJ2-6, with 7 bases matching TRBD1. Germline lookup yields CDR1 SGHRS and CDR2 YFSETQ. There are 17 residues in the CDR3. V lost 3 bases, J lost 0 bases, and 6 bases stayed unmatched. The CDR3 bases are TGCGCCAGCAGCTCCGGGACAGATTCCTCTGGGGCCAACGTCCTGACTTTC. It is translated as CASSSGTDSSGANVLTF.

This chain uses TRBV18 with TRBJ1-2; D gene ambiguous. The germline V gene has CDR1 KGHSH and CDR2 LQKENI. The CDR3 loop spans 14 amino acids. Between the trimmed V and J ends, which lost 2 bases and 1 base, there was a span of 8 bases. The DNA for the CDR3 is TGTGCCAGCTCACCAGGCACAGTTAACTATGGCTACACCTTC. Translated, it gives CASSPGTVNYGYTF.

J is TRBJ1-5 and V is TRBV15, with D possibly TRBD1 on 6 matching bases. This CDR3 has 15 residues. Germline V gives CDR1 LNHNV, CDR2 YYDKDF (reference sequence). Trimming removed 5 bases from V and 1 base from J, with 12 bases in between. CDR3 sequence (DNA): TGTGCCACCAGCGGAGGGGGAGTGAGCAATCAGCCCCAGCATTTT. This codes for CATSGGGVSNQPQHF.

As DNA, the CDR3 is TGTGCCAGCAGCTTAATGGAGGGTCCTGGAAACACCATATATTTT. Protein sequence: CASSLMEGPGNTIYF. The gene calls are TRBV7-8 and TRBJ1-3; no clear D gene. V was cut by 2 bases and J by 2 bases, with 10 bases left in between. CDR3 size: 15 residues. Germline assignment: CDR1 SGHVS and CDR2 FQNEAQ.

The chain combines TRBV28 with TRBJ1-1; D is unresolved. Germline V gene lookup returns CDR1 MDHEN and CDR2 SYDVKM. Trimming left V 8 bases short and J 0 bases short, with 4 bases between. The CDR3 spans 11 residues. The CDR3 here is CASRLNTEAFF. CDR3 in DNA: TGTGCCAGCCGGTTGAACACTGAAGCTTTCTTT.

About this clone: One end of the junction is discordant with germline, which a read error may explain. CDR3 protein: CASSPSSSYNEQFF. Written as DNA, the CDR3 is TGTGCTAGCAGCCCTTCGAGCTCCTACAATGAGCAGTTCTTC. This chain joins TRBV7-7 and TRBJ2-1; unclear D gene. The CDR3 contains 14 residues. Germline lookup yields CDR1 SSHAT and CDR2 FNYEAQ (reference sequence).

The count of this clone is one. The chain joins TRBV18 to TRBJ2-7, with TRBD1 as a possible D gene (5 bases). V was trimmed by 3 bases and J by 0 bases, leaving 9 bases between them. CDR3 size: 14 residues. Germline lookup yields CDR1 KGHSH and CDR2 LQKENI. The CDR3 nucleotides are TGTGCCAGCTCACCCGAGACAGTCTCCTACGAGCAGTACTTC. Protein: CASSPETVSYEQYF. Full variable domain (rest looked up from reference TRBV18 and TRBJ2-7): NAGVMQNPRHLVRRRGQEARLRCSPMKGHSHVYWYRQLPEEGLKFMVYLQKENIIDESGMPKERFSAEFPKEGPSILRIQQVVRGDSAAYFCASSPETVSYEQYFGPGTRLTVT.

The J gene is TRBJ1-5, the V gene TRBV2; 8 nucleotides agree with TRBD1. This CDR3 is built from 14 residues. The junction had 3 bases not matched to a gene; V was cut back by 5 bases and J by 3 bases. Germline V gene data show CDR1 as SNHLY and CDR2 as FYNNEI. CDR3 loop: CASSRTGINQPQHF. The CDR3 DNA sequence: TGTGCCAGCAGTCGGACAGGGATCAATCAGCCCCAGCATTTT.

As DNA, the CDR3 is TGTGCCAGCAGCGCCCTCCCCCCAGGGGAGGAAGCTTTCTTT. It translates to CASSALPPGEEAFF. This rearrangement joins TRBV7-9 to TRBJ1-1; weak D call: TRBD1 (6 bases). CDR1 is SEHNR, CDR2 FQNEAQ, per germline (reference sequence). This CDR3 spans 14 amino acids. Trimming removed 5 bases at V and 8 bases at J, with 18 bases between.

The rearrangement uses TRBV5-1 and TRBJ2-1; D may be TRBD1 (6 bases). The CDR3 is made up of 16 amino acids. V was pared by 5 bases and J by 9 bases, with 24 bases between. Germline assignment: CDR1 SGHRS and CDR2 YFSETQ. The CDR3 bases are TGCGCCAGCAGTCGAGGGGGATCGCCTAGAGAGAGTGAGCAGTTCTTC. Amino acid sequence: CASSRGGSPRESEQFF. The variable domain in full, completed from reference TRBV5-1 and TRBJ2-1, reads KAGVTQTPRYLIKTRGQQVTLSCSPISGHRSVSWYQQTPGQGLQFLFEYFSETQRNKGNFPGRFSGRQFSNSRSEMNVSTLELGDSALYLCASSRGGSPRESEQFFGPGTRLTVL.

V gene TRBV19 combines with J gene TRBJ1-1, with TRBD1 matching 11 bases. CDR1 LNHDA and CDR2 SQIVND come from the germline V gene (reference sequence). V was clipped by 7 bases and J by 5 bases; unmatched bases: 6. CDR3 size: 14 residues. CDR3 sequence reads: CASTHGTGGTEAFF. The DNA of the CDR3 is TGTGCCAGTACCCACGGGACAGGGGGGACTGAAGCTTTCTTT.

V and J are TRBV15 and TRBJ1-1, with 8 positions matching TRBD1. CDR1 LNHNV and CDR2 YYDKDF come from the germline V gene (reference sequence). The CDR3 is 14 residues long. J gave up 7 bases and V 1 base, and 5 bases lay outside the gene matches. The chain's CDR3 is CATSRAGQENEAFF. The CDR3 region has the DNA TGTGCCACCAGCAGAGCGGGACAGGAGAATGAAGCTTTCTTT. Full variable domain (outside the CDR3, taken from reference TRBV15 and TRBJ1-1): DAMVIQNPRYQVTQFGKPVTLSCSQTLNHNVMYWYQQKSSQAPKLLFHYYDKDFNNEADTPDNFQSRRPNTSFCFLDIRSPGLGDTAMYLCATSRAGQENEAFFGQGTRLTVV.

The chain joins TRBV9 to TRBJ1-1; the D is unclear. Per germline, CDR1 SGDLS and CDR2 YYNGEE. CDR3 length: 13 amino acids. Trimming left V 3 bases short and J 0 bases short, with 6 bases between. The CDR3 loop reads CASSGGVNTEAFF. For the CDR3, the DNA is TGTGCCAGCAGCGGGGGAGTGAACACTGAAGCTTTCTTT.